This T cell receptor (beta chain) appears in the sequencing data of a study of blood T cell repertoires in COVID-19. Study in general: The United States, Italy and Spain were the sources of the acute and convalescent COVID-19 samples.

Patients of the Seattle cohort, enrolled during active infection, were followed longitudinally. The V end lost 0 bases, the J end lost 1 base, and 9 bases lay between the germline ends. Germline CDR1 reads MNHEY; CDR2 reads SMNVEV (reference sequence). The CDR3 sequence is 15 residues long. This clone was observed once. Measured with immunoSEQ multiplex PCR; TCRdb has only the in-frame clones, and not every one. The data show 100,000 or so clones, 87% seen once. Sequencing was done on a sample of peripheral blood. The receptor was derived from a woman between 50 and 59 years old with COVID-19, enrolled during active disease. The V gene is TRBV27, the J gene TRBJ2-5; maybe TRBD1 (6 bases). CDR3 coding DNA: TGTGCCAGCAGTTTATCGAGACAGGTCCAAGAGACCCAGTACTTC. This sequence encodes CASSLSRQVQETQYF.